Given below is one T cell receptor (beta chain) in context. Its antigen remains undetermined. Base qualities are missing; no much larger clone stands one base away. Receptor amplification or capture employed RT-PCR. TCRdb records Illumina MiSeq as the sequencer. Through fastp at Q25 and MiXCR, TCRdb rebuilt clones from the public reads, retaining in-frame beta chains. Rows are combined by CDR3 protein, so each entry shows the most common genes and DNA. The sample table shows about 700,000 distinct CDR3 sequences, and more than 13% are seen once. The ten most abundant clones make up roughly 3.9% of the sample. The germline V gene gives CDR1 as KGHSH and CDR2 as LQKENI. V drops 0 bases and J drops 9 bases, leaving 12 bases in between. Including the terminal cysteine and phenylalanine, the CDR3 comprises 14 residues. Of the read, only the CDR3 DNA is kept; its 42 bases are in frame from base 1. This record comes from a study (dated by TCRdb to about 2016).

The clonotype was recovered from a female donor in good health, serving as a healthy control. The chain couples TRBV18 to TRBJ1-5, with the D gene uncertain. The sample comprised memory CD4+ T cells from blood. The CDR3 sequence is CASSPPSREGPQHF. DNA sequence: TGTGCCAGCTCACCACCGAGTCGAGAGGGGCCCCAGCATTTT.